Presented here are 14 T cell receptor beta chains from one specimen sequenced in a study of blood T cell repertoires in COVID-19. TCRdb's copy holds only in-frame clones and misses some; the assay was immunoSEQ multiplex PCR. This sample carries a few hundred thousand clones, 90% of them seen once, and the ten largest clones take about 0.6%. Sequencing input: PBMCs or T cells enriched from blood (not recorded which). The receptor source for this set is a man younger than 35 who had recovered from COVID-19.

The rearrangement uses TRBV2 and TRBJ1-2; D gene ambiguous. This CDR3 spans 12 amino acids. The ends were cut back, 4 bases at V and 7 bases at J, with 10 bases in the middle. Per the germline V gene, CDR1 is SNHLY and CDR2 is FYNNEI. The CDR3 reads CASSAEIAGYTF. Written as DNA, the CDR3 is TGTGCCAGCAGTGCCGAGATAGCTGGCTACACCTTC.

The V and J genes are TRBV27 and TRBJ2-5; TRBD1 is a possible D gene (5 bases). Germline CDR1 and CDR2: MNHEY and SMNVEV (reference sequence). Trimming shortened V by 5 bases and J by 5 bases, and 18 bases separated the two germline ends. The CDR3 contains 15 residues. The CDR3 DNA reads TGTGCCAGCAGTCGCTGGTTAGGGGCCCCGGAGACCCAGTACTTC. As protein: CASSRWLGAPETQYF.

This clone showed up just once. CDR3 bases: TGTGCCAGCAGTGTCCAGATGACAGGGGAAGCTTTCTTT. Its protein is CASSVQMTGEAFF. The rearrangement links TRBV12-3 or TRBV12-4 to TRBJ1-1, with TRBD1 matching over 7 bases. V was pared by 5 bases and J by 8 bases, with 8 bases of the junction left unmatched. This CDR3 spans 13 amino acids.

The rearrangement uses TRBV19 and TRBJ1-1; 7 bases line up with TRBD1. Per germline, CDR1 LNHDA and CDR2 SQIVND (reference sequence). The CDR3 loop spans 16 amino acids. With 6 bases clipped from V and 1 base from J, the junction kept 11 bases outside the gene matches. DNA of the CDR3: TGTGCCAGTAGGCCTCCAGACAGGGTCGGGAACACTGAAGCTTTCTTT. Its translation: CASRPPDRVGNTEAFF.

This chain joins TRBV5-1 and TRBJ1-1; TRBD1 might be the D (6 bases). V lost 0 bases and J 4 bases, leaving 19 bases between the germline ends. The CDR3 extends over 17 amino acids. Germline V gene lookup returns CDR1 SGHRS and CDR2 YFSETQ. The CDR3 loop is CASSLDITQGWVTEAFF. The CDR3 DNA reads TGCGCCAGCAGCTTGGATATTACACAGGGCTGGGTCACTGAAGCTTTCTTT.

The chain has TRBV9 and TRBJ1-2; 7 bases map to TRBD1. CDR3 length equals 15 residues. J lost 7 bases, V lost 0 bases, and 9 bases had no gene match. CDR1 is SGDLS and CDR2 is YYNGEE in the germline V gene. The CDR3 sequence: CASSVVGTAKGGYTF. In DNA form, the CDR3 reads TGTGCCAGCAGCGTAGTGGGGACAGCGAAGGGTGGCTACACCTTC.

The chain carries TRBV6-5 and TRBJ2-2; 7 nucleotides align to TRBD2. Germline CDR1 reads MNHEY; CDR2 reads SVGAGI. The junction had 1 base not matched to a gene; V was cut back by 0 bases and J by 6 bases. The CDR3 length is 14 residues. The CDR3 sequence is CASSYSGGSGELFF. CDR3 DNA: TGTGCCAGCAGTTACTCGGGGGGGTCCGGGGAGCTGTTTTTT.

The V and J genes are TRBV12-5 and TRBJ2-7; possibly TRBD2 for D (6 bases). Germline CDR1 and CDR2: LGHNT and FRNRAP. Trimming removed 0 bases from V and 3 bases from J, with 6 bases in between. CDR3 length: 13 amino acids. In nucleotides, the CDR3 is TGTGCTAGTGGTTTGGTGGGACTCTACGAGCAGTACTTC. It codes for CASGLVGLYEQYF.

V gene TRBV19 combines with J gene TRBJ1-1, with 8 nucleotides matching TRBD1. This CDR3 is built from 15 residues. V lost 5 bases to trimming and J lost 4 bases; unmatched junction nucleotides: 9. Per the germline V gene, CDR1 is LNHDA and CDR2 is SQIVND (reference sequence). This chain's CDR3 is CASSATGASGTEAFF. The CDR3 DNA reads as TGTGCCAGTAGTGCGACAGGGGCAAGTGGCACTGAAGCTTTCTTT.

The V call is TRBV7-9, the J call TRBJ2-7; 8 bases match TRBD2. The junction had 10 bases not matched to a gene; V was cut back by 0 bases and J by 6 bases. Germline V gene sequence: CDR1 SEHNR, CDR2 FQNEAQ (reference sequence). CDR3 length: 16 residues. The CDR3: CASSLAPAGDKLEQYF. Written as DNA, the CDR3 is TGTGCCAGCAGCTTAGCGCCAGCGGGAGATAAACTCGAGCAGTACTTC. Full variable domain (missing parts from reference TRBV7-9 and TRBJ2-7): DTGVSQNPRHKITKRGQNVTFRCDPISEHNRLYWYRQTLGQGPEFLTYFQNEAQLEKSRLLSDRFSAERPKGSFSTLEIQRTEQGDSAMYLCASSLAPAGDKLEQYFGPGTRLTVT.

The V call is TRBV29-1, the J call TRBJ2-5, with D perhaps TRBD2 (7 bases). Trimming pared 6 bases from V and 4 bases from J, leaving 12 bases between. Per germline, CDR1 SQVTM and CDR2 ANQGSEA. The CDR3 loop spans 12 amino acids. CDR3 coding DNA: TGCAGCGTCGGGGGGCGGGCAGAGACCCAGTACTTC. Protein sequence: CSVGGRAETQYF. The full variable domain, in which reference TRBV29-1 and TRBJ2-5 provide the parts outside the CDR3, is SAVISQKPSRDICQRGTSLTIQCQVDSQVTMMFWYRQQPGQSLTLIATANQGSEATYESGFVIDKFPISRPNLTFSTLTVSNMSPEDSSIYLCSVGGRAETQYFGPGTRLLVL.

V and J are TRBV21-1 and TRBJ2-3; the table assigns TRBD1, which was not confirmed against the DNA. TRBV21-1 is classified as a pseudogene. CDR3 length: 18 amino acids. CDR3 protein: CASSTRHQGSWLTDTQYF. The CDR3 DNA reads TGTGCCAGCAGCACACGGCATCAGGGGAGTTGGCTCACAGATACGCAGTATTTT.

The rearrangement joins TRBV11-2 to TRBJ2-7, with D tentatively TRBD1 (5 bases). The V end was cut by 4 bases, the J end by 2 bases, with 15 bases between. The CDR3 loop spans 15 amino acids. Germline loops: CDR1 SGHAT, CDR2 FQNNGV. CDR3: CASSSNRQRAYEQYF. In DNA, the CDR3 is TGTGCCAGCAGCTCGAATCGACAGAGAGCCTACGAGCAGTACTTC.

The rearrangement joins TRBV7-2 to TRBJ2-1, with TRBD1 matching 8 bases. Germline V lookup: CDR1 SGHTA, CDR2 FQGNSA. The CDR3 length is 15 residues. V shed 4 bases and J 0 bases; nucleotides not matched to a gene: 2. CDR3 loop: CASSSGTGSYNEQFF. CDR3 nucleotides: TGTGCCAGCAGCTCCGGGACAGGCTCCTACAATGAGCAGTTCTTC.